This paragraph reports one T cell receptor (beta chain). This clonotype was counted ten times or more. This clone's antigen is unknown. No much larger clone exists at a distance of one base, and base qualities are not known. This record belongs to a study of response to subunit inactivated influenza vaccine (dated by TCRdb to the late 2010s). For the study in its entirety: The study used deep quantitative T cell receptor repertoire profiling to track responses to a trivalent subunit inactivated influenza vaccine. Overall study outcomes, separate from this receptor: The authors suggested that each seasonal influenza vaccination may recruit only a limited number of new T cells.

From V the trimming removes 3 bases and from J it removes 5 bases, while the gene matches leave 3 bases of the junction unaccounted for. Its CDR3 holds 14 amino acids, cysteine through phenylalanine. Only CDR3 DNA is held: 42 bases, read in frame from base 1. CDR1 and CDR2 are drawn from the germline V gene: LGHNA, YNFKEQ. Library creation used RT-PCR. TCRdb names Illumina HiSeq 2500 as the instrument used. Using fastp trimming at Q25 and MiXCR clonotype assembly, TCRdb reanalyzed the public sequencing data and kept in-frame beta chains. Each CDR3 protein gets just one entry, which takes the most common genes and DNA from the rows behind it. The sample table records more than 200,000 distinct CDR3 sequences; more than 10% of these occur just once. The ten largest make up about 8% of the sample.

The V and J segments used are TRBV4-2 and TRBJ1-1; 10 of the junction bases match TRBD1. The sequence came from a man aged 45-65 years who received an inactivated influenza vaccine. Donor details come from another sample of the same person, matched by shared clones. The sample was non-naive T cells sorted from PBMCs, taken around two weeks before vaccination. This sample's cell subset or site label indicates: memory T cell fraction. The DNA sequence is TGTGCCAGCAGCCAGGAGGACAGGGGGACTGAAGCTTTCTTT. The resulting protein is CASSQEDRGTEAFF.